This T cell receptor (beta chain) was observed in a study of T cell responses to AZD1222 COVID-19 vaccine. Clones were sequenced by immunoSEQ multiplex PCR, and TCRdb holds only the in-frame ones, with some missing. The sample shows about 120,000 clones, 80% to 90% of them seen only once. The TCR sequence derives from an adult in good health. Material: peripheral blood, obtained on day 0 of AZD1222 vaccination.

The CDR3 coding sequence is TGTGCCAGCAGCCAACTGGCCTACGAGCAGTACTTC. Translating gives CASSQLAYEQYF. The V and J genes are TRBV5-6 and TRBJ2-7; D ambiguous. The CDR3 length is 12 residues. Germline values: CDR1 SGHDT, CDR2 YYEEEE. V lost 4 bases, J lost 2 bases, and 7 bases lay in between.